The table lists the clone carrying this T cell receptor beta chain with a few counts. The target antigen is unknown. The CDR3 loop spans 15 amino acids. Looked up from germline, CDR1 is MNHEY and CDR2 is SVGEGT. V shed 4 bases, J shed 2 bases, and the junction held 5 bases outside the gene matches. This record belongs to a study of response to subunit inactivated influenza vaccine. Regarding the study as a whole: The authors offered the suggestion that each seasonal influenza vaccination recruits few new T cells.

One entry per CDR3 protein, called by TCRdb with MiXCR from the RT-PCR reads. The sample consists of almost 250,000 distinct CDR3 sequences, more than 9% of them appearing once. This sequence joins TRBV6-2 or TRBV6-3 and TRBJ2-5; 9 bases line up with TRBD2. The receptor was derived from a man aged 50 to 60 who received an inactivated influenza vaccine. This sample comprised non-naive T cells sorted from PBMCs, obtained approximately 15 days before vaccination. The CDR3 region is CASSSRGLAQETQYF. In nucleotides, the CDR3 is TGTGCCAGCAGTTCCCGCGGACTAGCGCAAGAGACCCAGTACTTC.